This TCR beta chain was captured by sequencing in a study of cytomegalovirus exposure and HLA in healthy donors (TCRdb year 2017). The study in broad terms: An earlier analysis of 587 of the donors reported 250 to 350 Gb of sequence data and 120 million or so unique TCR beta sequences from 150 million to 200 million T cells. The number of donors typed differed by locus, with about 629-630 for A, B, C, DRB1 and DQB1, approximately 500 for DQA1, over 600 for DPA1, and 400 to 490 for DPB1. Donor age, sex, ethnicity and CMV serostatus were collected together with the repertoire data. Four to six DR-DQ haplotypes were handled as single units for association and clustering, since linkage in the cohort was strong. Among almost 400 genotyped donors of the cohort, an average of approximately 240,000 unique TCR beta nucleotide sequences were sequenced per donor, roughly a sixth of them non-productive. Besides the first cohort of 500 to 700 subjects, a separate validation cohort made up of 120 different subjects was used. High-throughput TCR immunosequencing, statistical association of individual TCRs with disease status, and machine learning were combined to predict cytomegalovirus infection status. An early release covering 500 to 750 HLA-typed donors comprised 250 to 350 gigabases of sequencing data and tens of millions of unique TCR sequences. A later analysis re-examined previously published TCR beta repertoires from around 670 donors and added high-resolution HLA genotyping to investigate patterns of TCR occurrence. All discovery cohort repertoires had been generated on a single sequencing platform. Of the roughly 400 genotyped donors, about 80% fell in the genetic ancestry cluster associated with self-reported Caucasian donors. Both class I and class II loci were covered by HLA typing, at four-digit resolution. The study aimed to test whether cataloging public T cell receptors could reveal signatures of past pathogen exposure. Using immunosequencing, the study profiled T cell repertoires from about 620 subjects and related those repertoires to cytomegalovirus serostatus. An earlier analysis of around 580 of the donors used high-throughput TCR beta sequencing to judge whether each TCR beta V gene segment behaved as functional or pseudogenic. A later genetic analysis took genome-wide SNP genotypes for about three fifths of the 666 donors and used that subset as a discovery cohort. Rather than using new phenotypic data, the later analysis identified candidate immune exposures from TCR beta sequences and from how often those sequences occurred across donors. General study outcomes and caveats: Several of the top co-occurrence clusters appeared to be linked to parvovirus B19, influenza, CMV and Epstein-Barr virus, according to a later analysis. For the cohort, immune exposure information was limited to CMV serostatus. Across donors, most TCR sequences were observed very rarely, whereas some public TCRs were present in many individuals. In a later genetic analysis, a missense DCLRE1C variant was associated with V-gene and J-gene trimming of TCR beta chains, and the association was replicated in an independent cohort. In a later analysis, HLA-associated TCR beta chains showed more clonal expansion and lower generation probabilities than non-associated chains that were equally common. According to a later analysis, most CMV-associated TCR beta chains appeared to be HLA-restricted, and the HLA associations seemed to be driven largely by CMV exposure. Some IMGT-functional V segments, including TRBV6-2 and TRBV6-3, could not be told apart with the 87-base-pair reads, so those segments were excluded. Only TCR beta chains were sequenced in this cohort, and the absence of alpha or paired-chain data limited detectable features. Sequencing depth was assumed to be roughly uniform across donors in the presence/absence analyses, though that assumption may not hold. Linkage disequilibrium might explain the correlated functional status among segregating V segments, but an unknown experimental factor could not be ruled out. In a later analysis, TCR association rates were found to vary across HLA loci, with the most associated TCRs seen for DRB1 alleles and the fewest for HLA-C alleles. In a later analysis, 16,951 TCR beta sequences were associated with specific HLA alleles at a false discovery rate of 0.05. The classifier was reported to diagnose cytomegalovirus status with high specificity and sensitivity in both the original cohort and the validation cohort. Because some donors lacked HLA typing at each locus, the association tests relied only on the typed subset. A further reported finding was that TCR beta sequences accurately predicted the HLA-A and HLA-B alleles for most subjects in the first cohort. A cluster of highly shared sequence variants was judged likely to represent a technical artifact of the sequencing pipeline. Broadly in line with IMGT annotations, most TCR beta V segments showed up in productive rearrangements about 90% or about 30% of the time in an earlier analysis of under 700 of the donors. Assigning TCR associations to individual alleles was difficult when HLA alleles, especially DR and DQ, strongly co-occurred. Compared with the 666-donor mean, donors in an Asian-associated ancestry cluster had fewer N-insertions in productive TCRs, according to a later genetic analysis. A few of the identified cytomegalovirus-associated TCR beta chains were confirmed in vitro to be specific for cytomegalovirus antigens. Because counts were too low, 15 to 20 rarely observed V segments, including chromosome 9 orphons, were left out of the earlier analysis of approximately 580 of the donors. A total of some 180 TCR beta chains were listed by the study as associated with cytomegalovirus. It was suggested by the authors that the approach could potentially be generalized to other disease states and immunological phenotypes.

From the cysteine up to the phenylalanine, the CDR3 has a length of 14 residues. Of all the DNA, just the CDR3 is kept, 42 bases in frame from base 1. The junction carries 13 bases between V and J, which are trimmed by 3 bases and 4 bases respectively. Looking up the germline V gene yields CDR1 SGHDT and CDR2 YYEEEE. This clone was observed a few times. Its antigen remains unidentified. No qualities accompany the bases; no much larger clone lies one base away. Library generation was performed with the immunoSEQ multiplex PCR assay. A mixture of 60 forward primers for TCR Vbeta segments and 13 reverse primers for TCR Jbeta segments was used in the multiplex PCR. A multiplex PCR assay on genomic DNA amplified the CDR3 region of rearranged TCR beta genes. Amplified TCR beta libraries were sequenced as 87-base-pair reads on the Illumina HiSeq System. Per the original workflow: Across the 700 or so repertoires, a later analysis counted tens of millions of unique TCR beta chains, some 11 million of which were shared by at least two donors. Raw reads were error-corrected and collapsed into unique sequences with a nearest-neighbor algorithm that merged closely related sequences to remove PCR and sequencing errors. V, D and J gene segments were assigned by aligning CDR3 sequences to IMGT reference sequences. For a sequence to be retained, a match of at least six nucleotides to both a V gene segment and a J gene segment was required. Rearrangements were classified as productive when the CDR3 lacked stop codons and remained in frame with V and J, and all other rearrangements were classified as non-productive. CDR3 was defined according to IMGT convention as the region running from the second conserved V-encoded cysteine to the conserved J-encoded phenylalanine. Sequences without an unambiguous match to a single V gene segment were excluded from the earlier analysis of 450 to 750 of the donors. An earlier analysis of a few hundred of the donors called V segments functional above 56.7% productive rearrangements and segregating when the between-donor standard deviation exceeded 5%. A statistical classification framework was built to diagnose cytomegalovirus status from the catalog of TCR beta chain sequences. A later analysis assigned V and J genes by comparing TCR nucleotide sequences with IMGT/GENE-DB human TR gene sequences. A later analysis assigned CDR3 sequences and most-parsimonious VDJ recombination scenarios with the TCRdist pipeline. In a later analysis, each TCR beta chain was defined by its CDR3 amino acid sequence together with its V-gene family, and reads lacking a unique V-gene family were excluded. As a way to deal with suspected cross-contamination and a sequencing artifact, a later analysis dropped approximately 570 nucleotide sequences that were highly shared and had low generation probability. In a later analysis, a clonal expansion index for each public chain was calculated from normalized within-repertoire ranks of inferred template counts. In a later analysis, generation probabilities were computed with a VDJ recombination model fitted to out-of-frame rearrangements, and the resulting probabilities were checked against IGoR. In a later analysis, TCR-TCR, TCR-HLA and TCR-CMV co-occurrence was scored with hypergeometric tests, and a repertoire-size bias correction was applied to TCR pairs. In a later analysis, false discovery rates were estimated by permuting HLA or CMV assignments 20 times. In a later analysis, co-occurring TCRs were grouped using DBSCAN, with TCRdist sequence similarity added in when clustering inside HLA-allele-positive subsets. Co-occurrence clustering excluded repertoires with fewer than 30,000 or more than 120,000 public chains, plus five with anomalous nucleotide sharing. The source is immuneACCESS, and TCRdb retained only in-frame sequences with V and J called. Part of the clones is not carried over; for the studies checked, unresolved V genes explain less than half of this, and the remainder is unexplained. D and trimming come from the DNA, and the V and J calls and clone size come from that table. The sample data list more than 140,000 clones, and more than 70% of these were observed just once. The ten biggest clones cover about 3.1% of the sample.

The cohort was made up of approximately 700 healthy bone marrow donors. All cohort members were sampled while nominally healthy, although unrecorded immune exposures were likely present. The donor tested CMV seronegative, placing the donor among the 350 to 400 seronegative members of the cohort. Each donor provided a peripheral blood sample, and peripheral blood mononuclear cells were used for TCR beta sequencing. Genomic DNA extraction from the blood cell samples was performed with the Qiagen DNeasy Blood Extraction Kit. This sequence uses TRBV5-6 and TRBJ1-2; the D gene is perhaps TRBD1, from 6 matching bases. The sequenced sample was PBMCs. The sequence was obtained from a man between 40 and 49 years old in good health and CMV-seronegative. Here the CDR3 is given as CASSSYRVTYGYTF. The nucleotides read TGTGCCAGCAGCTCCTACAGGGTGACCTATGGCTACACCTTC. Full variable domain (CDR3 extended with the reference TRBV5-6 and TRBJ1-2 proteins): DAGVTQSPTHLIKTRGQQVTLRCSPKSGHDTVSWYQQALGQGPQFIFQYYEEEERQRGNFPDRFSGHQFPNYSSELNVNALLLGDSALYLCASSSYRVTYGYTFGSGTRLTVV.